One and the same sample provided the 2 T cell receptor beta chains below, sequenced in a study of tumor-infiltrating lymphocytes in primary liver carcinoma (dated by TCRdb to about 2017). These reads were obtained on an Illumina HiSeq 2500. Using a constant-region primer and ProtoScript II reverse transcriptase, TCRbeta-specific cDNA was reverse-transcribed from around 500 ng total RNA. TCRbeta libraries were built with three nested multiplex PCR rounds, a slightly modified ARM-PCR procedure. Each of the first two PCR rounds ran for around 10 cycles using multiplex TRBV1-TRBV30 forward primers together with a Cbeta reverse primer. TCRdb cleaned the public reads at Q25 with fastp, built clones with MiXCR and kept in-frame beta chains. Every distinct CDR3 protein forms one entry, paired with its most common genes and DNA. The sample contains 95,000 to 100,000 distinct CDR3 sequences, around 73% of them found a single time. Jointly, the top ten make up less than 15% of the sample.

Without any cell sorting, total RNA and DNA were co-extracted from about 21-30 mg of bulk tissue using the AllPrep DNA/RNA mini kit. The sequenced sample consisted of liver tumor tissue from sampling region 2. The sample's cell subset or site label is to be understood as: tumor region T2, inferior pole. Receptors were obtained from a woman in her sixties or seventies with primary liver carcinoma and hepatitis B virus infection.

The table lists this clonotype with a few counts. The chain has TRBV28 and TRBJ2-3, with D hard to call. CDR1 MDHEN and CDR2 SYDVKM come from the germline V gene. V lost 5 bases to trimming and J lost 6 bases, with 9 bases between them. This CDR3 contains 12 residues. The CDR3 region has the DNA TGTGCCAGCAGTCCCATGAGGGATACGCAGTATTTT. As protein: CASSPMRDTQYF.

Remarks on this clonotype: The germline gene is not matched at one end of the junction; a read error may be the cause. The genes are TRBV11-3 and TRBJ2-7, with 10 bases identical to TRBD2. CDR3 length: 20 amino acids. Germline CDR1 SGHNT, CDR2 YENEEA. This CDR3 reads CASSLEASGRHLRTTYEQCF. The CDR3 nucleotides read TGTGCCAGCAGCTTAGAGGCTAGCGGGAGACATCTTCGGACAACGTACGAGCAGTGCTTC. Full variable domain (missing parts from reference TRBV11-3 and TRBJ2-7): EAGVVQSPRYKIIEKKQPVAFWCNPISGHNTLYWYLQNLGQGPELLIRYENEEAVDDSQLPKDRFSAERLKGVDSTLKIQPAELGDSAVYLCASSLEASGRHLRTTYEQCFGPGTRLTVT.